The clone carrying this TCR beta chain turned up a few times. What it recognizes is unknown. Regarding time point: newly diagnosed GD, antithyroid drugs for less than 3 months. The TCR library was prepared using RNA isolated from PBMCs. Per American Thyroid Association guidelines, Graves' disease was diagnosed. Arm-PCR of CDR3 regions with iRepertoire HTBI primers generated TCR beta libraries. TCRdb fed the multiplex PCR reads into MiXCR, producing one record per CDR3 protein. The top ten clones hold about 20% of a sample with approximately 400,000 distinct CDR3 sequences, around 15% of them seen once. The data derive from a study of regulatory T cells in long-lasting Graves disease. The overall study: Newly diagnosed Graves' patients took antithyroid drugs under 3 months.

Study observations and caveats: Those with persistent Graves' had less TCR diversity than newly diagnosed patients.

Sequenced here: peripheral blood mononuclear cells (PBMCs), sampled at new diagnosis, from a patient treated with antithyroid drugs. The TCR was taken from a female donor with Graves disease.

The CDR3: CASRDRYSNQPQHF. For the CDR3, the DNA is TGTGCCAGCAGGGACAGATATAGCAATCAGCCCCAGCATTTT. The V and J genes are TRBV12-3 or TRBV12-4 and TRBJ1-5; tentative D call: TRBD1 (6 bases). CDR3 length equals 14 residues. Trimming shortened V by 6 bases and J by 0 bases, and 9 bases separated the two germline ends.